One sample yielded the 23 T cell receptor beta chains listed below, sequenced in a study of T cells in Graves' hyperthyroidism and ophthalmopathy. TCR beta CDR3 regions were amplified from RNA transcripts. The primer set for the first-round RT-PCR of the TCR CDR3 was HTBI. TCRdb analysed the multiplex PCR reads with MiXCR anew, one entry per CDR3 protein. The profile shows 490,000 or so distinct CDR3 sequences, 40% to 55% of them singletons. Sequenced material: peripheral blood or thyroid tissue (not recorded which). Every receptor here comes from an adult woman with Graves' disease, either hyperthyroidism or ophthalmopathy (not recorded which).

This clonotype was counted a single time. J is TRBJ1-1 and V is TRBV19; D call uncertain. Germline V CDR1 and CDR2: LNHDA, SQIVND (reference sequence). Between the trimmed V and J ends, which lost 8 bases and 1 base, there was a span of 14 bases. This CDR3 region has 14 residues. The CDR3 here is CASASTVQNTEAFF. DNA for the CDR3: TGTGCCAGTGCTAGTACAGTCCAGAACACTGAAGCTTTCTTT. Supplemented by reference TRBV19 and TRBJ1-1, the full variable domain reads DGGITQSPKYLFRKEGQNVTLSCEQNLNHDAMYWYRQDPGQGLRLIYYSQIVNDFQKGDIAEGYSVSREKKESFPLTVTSAQKNPTAFYLCASASTVQNTEAFFGQGTRLTVV.

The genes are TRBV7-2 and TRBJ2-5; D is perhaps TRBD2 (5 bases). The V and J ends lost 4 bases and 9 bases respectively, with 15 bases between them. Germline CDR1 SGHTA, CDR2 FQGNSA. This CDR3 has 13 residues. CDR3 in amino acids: CASSSPIHGAQYF. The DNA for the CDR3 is TGTGCCAGCAGCTCCCCGATTCACGGGGCCCAGTACTTC.

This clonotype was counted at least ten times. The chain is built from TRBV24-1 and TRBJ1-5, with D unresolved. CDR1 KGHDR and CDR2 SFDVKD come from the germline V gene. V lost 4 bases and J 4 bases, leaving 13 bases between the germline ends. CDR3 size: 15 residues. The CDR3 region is CATSDSGPLNQPQHF. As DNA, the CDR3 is TGTGCCACCAGTGACTCCGGGCCTCTAAATCAGCCCCAGCATTTT.

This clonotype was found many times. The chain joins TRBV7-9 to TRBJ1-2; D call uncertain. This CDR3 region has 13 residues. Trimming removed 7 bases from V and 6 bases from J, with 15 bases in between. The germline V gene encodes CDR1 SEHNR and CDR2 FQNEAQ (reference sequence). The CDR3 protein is CASMSYVGNGYTF. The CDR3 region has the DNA TGTGCCAGCATGTCGTATGTGGGGAATGGCTACACCTTC.

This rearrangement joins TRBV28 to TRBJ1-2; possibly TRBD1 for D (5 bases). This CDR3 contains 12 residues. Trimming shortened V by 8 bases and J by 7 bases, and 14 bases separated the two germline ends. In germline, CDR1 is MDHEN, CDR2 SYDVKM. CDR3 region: CASCGAGSGYTF. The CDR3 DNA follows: TGTGCCAGCTGTGGGGCAGGGAGTGGCTACACCTTC.

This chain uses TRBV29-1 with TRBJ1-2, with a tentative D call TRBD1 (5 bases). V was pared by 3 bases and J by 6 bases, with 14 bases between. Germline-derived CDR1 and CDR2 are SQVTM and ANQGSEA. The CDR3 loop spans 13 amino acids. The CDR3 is CSVDNRQGNGYTF. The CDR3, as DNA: TGCAGCGTTGACAATCGGCAGGGTAATGGCTACACCTTC.

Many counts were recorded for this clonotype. The CDR3 nucleotides are TGTGCCAGCAGCTTCGGGGGGGCGACGGAGACCCAGTACTTC. Translated, it gives CASSFGGATETQYF. This chain links TRBV7-2 with TRBJ2-5, with 8 bases identical to TRBD2. The ends lost 3 bases at V and 5 bases at J; junction bases unmatched: 5. This CDR3 has 14 amino acids. Germline CDR1 and CDR2: SGHTA and FQGNSA.

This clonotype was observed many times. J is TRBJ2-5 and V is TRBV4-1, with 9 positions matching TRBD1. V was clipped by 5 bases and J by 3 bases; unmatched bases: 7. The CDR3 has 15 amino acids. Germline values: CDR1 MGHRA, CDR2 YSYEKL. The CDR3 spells CASSYYDRGEETQYF. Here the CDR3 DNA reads TGCGCCAGCAGCTACTACGACAGGGGGGAAGAGACCCAGTACTTC.

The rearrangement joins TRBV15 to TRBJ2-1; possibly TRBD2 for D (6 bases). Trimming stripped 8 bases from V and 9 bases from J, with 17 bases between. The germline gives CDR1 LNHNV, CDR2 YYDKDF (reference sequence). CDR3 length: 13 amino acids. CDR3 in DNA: TGTGCCACCCGACATCCGGGGGAAACTGAGCAGTTCTTC. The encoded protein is CATRHPGETEQFF.

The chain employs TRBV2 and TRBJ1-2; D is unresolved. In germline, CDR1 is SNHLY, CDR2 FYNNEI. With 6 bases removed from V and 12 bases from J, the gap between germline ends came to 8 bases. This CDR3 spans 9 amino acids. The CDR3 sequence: CASRVWHTF. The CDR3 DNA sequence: TGTGCCAGCAGGGTATGGCACACCTTC.

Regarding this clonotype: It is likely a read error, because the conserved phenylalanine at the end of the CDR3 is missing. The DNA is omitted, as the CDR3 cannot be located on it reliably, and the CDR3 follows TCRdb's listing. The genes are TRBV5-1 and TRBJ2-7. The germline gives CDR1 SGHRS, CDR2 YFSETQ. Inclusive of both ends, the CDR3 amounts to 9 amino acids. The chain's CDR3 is CASSLIWMR.

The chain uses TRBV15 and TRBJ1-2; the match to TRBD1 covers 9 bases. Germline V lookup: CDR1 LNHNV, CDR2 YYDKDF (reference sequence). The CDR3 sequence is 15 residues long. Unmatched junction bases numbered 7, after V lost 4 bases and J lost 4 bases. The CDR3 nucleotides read TGTGCCACCAGCATTACGGACAGGGGTCCCTATGGCTACACCTTC. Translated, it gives CATSITDRGPYGYTF.

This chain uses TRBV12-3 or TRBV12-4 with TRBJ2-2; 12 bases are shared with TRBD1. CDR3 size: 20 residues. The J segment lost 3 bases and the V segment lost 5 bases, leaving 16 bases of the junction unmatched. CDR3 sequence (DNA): TGTGCCAGCAGTCCTCCGGTTGGGACAGGGGGCTTAGGGGACACCGGGGAGCTGTTTTTT. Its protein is CASSPPVGTGGLGDTGELFF.

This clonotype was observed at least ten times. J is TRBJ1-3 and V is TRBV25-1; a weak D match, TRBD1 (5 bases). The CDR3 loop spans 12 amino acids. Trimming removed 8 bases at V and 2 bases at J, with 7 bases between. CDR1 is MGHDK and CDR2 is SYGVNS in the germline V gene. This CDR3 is CASGGPGNTIYF. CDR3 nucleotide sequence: TGTGCCAGCGGGGGACCTGGAAACACCATATATTTT.

The CDR3 region is CSVERLGVFGNTIYF. CDR3 nucleotides: TGCAGCGTGGAAAGGCTGGGGGTGTTTGGAAACACCATATATTTT. The gene calls are TRBV29-1 and TRBJ1-3, with D maybe TRBD1 (5 bases). CDR3 length equals 15 residues. V was clipped by 6 bases and J by 3 bases, with 18 bases between them. Germline assignment: CDR1 SQVTM and CDR2 ANQGSEA. Filled out from reference TRBV29-1 and TRBJ1-3, the complete variable domain reads SAVISQKPSRDICQRGTSLTIQCQVDSQVTMMFWYRQQPGQSLTLIATANQGSEATYESGFVIDKFPISRPNLTFSTLTVSNMSPEDSSIYLCSVERLGVFGNTIYFGEGSWLTVV.

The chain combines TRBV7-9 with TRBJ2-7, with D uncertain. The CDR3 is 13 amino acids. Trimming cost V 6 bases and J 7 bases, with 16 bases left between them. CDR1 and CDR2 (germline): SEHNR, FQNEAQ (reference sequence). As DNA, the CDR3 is TGTGCCAGCAGTTCCTCTCCGGGCCGAGAGCAGTACTTC. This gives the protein CASSSSPGREQYF.

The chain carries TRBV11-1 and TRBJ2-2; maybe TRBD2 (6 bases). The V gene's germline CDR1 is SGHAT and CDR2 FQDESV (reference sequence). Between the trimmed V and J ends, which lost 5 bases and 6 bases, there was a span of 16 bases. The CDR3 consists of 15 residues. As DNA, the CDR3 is TGTGCCAGCAGCAACCGTAGGAGGGCCTCCGGGGAGCTGTTTTTT. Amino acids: CASSNRRRASGELFF.

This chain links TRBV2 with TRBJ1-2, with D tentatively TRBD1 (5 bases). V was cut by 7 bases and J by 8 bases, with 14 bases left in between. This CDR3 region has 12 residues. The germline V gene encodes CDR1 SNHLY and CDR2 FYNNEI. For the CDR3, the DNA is TGTGCCAGCATGAGGGACGGGAGAGGCTACACCTTC. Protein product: CASMRDGRGYTF.

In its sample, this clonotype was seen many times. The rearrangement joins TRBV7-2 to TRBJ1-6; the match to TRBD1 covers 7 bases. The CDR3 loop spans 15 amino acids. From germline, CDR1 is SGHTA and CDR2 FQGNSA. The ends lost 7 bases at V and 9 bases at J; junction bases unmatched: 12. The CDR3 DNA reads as TGTGCCAGCACCAAAACGCAGGGGGTTGGTTCACCCCTCCACTTT. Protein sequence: CASTKTQGVGSPLHF. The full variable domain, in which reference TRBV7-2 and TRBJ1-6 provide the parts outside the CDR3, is GAGVSQSPSNKVTEKGKDVELRCDPISGHTALYWYRQSLGQGLEFLIYFQGNSAPDKSGLPSDRFSAERTGGSVSTLTIQRTQQEDSAVYLCASTKTQGVGSPLHFGNGTRLTVT.

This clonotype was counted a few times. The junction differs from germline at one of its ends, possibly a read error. This chain's CDR3 is CASSLGRPLRGTDTQYF. The CDR3, as DNA: TGTGCTAGCAGCTTAGGACGGCCCCTCCGAGGCACAGATACGCAGTATTTT. The chain carries TRBV7-7 and TRBJ2-3; D gene unclear. Germline V lookup: CDR1 SSHAT, CDR2 FNYEAQ (reference sequence). This CDR3 comprises 17 residues.

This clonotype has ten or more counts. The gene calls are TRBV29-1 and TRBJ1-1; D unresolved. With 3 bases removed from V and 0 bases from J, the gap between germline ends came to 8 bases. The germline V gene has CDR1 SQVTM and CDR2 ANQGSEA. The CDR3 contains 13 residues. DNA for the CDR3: TGCAGCGTTGATCGAGGGATGAACACTGAAGCTTTCTTT. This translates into CSVDRGMNTEAFF.

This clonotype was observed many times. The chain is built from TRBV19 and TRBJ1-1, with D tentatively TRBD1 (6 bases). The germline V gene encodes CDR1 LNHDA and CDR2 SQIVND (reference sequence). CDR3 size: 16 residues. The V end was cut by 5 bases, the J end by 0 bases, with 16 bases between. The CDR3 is CASSLTPGHLNTEAFF. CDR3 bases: TGTGCCAGTAGTCTAACCCCGGGACATCTGAACACTGAAGCTTTCTTT.

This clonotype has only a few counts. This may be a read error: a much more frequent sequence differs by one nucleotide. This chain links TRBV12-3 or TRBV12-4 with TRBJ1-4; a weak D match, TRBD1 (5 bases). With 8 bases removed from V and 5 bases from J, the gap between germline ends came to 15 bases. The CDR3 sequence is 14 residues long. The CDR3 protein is CASGPGMGNEKLFF. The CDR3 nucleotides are TGTGCCAGCGGTCCAGGGATGGGGAATGAAAAACTGTTTTTT.